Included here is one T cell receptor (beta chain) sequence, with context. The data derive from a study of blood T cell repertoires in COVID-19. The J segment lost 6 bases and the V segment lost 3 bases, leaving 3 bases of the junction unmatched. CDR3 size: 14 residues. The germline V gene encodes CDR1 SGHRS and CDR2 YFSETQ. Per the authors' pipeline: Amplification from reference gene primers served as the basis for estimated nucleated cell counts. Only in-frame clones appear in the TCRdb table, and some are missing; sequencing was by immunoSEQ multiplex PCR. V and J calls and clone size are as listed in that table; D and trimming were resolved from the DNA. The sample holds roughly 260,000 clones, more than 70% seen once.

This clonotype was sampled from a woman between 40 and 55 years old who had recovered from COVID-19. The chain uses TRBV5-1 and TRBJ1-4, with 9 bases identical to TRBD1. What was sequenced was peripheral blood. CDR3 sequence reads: CASSSTGGHEKLFF. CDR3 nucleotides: TGCGCCAGCAGCTCGACAGGGGGACATGAAAAACTGTTTTTT.